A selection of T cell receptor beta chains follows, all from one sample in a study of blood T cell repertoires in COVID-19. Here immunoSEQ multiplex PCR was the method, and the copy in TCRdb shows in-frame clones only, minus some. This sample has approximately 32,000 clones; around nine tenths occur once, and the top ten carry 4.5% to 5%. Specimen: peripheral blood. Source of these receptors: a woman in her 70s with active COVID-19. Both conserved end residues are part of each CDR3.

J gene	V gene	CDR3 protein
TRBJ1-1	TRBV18	CASSPGSENTEAFF
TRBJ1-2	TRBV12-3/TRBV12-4	CASTLRFSYGYTF
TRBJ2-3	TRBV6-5	CASSPSGTDTQYF
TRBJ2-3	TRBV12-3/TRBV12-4	CASSPPHTDTQYF
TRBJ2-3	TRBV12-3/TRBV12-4	CASGGLDTQYF
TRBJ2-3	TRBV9	CASTPWAGVGDTQYF
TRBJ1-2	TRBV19	CASSIRGDYGYTF
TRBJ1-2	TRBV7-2	CASSSSNYGYTF
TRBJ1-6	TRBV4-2	CASSPQIQGGYSPLHF
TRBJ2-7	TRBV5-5	CASSLIAGGPYEQYF
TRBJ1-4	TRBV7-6	CASSLDRAEKLFF
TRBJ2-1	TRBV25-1	CASSPGGSGTSTYEQFF
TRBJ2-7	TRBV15	CATSGRQGPYEQYF
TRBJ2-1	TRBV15	CATSREAPGVNEQFF
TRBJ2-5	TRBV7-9	CASGGAPIQETQYF
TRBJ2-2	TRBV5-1	CASSFSTVSTGELFF
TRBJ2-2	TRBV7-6	CASSLGQRFTGELFF
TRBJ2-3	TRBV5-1	CASSPGLGTDTQYF
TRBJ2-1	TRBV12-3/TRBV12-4	CASSFGQGEQFF
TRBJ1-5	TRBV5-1	CASSLDSPSNQPQHF
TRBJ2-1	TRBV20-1	CSARAGDEQFF
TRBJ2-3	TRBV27	CATGGSGGTDTQYF
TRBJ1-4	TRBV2	CASRLPGTGGEKLFF
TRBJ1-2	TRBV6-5	CASSKTATGGYTF
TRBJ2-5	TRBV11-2	CASSLEGRGQETQYF
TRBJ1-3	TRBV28	CASNRLSSGNTIYF
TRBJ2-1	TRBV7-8	CASRKRGENEQFF
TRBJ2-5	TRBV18	CASHTSGEETQYF